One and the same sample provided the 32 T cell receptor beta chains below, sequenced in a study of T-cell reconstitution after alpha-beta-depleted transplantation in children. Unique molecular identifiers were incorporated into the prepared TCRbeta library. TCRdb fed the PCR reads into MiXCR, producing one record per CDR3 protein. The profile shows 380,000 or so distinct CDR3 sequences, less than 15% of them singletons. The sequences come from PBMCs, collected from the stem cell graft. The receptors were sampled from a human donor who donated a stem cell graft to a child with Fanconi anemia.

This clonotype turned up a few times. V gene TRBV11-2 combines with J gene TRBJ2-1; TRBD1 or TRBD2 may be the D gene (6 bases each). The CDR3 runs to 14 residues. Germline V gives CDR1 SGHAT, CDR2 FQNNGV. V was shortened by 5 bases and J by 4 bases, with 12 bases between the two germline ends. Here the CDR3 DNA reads TGTGCCAGCAGCATGAGGGGGAGGTACAATGAGCAGTTCTTC. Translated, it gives CASSMRGRYNEQFF.

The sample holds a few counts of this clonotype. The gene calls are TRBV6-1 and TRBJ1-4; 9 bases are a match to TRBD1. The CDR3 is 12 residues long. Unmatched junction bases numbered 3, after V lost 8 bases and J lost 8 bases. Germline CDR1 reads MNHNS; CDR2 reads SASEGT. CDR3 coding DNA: TGTGCCAGCCGGACAGGGGAGGAAAAACTGTTTTTT. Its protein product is CASRTGEEKLFF.

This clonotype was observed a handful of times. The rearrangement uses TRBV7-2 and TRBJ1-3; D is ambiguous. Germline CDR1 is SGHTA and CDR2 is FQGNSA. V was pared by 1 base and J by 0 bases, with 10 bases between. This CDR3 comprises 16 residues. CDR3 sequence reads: CASSLGSQLSGNTIYF. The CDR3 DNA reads TGTGCCAGCAGCTTAGGTTCCCAGCTCTCTGGAAACACCATATATTTT.

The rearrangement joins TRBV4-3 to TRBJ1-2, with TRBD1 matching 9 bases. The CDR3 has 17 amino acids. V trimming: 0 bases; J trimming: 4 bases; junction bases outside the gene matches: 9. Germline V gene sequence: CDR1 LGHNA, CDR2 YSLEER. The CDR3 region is CASSQDWTGALFYGYTF. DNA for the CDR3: TGCGCCAGCAGCCAAGATTGGACAGGGGCTCTTTTCTATGGCTACACCTTC.

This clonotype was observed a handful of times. The CDR3 is CASSVPGSAGELFF. The CDR3 DNA reads as TGTGCCAGCAGCGTGCCGGGTAGCGCCGGGGAGCTGTTTTTT. The gene calls are TRBV7-2 and TRBJ2-2, with D perhaps TRBD2 (5 bases). The CDR3 totals 14 residues. CDR1 SGHTA and CDR2 FQGNSA come from the germline V gene. V shed 5 bases and J shed 6 bases, with 13 bases lying between them.

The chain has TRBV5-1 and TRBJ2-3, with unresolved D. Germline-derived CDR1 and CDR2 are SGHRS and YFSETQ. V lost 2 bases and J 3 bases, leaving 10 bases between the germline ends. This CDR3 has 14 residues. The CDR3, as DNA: TGCGCCAGCAGCTTAAGTCAGGAGACAGATACGCAGTATTTT. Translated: CASSLSQETDTQYF.

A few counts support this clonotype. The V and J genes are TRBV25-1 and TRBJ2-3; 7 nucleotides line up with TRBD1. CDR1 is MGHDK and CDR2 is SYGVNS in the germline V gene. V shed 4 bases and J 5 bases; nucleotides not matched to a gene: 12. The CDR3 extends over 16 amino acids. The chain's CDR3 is CASSGRQGLFGDTQYF. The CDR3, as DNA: TGTGCCAGCAGTGGAAGACAGGGTTTGTTTGGAGATACGCAGTATTTT.

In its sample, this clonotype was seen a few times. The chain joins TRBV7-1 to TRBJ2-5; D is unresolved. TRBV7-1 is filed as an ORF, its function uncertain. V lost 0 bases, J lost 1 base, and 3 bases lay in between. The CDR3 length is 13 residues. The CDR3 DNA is TGTGCCAGCAGCTCAGCGCTCCAAGAGACCCAGTACTTC. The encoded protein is CASSSALQETQYF.

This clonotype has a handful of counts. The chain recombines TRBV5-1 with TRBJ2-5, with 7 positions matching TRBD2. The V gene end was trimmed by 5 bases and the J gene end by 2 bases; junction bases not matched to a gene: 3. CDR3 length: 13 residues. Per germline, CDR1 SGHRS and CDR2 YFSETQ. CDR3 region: CASRAGNQETQYF. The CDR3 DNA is TGCGCCAGCAGAGCGGGGAATCAAGAGACCCAGTACTTC.

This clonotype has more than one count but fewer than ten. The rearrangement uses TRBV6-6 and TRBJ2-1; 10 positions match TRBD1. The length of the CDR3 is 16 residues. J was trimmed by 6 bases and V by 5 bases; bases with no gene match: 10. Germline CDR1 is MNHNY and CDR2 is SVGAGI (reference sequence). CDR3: CASSTHQGTGANEQFF. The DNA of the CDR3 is TGTGCCAGCAGTACCCACCAAGGGACAGGGGCCAATGAGCAGTTCTTC.

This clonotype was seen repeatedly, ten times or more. The CDR3 sequence: CASSPTSDSLYNEQFF. CDR3 nucleotides: TGTGCCAGCAGTCCGACTAGCGACTCCCTCTACAATGAGCAGTTCTTC. The chain combines TRBV6-1 with TRBJ2-1, with TRBD2 matching over 8 bases. The CDR3 has 16 amino acids. V lost 5 bases, J lost 3 bases, and 9 bases stayed unmatched. Germline values: CDR1 MNHNS, CDR2 SASEGT.

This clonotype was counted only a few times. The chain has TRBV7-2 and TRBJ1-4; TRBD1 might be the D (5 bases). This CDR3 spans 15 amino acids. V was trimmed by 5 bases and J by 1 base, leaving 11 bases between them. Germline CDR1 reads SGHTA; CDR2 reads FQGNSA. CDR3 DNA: TGTGCCAGCAGCCCAACAGGATTAACTAATGAAAAACTGTTTTTT. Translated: CASSPTGLTNEKLFF.

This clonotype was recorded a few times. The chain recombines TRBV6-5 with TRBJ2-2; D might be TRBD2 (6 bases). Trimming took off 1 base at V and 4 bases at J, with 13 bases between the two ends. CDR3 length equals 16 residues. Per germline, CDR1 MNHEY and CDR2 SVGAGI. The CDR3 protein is CASSYWTTGPTGELFF. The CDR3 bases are TGTGCCAGCAGTTACTGGACTACCGGTCCCACCGGGGAGCTGTTTTTT.

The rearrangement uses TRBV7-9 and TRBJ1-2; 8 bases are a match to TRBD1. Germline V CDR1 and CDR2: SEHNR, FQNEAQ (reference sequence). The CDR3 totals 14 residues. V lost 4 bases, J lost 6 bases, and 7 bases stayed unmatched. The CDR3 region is CASSYGQGLDGYTF. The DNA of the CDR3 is TGTGCCAGCAGCTACGGACAGGGTTTAGATGGCTACACCTTC.

The CDR3 bases are TGCGCCAGCAGCTTCACGGGTCCGGAGACCCAGTACTTC. Translated, it gives CASSFTGPETQYF. This sequence joins TRBV5-1 and TRBJ2-5; no clear D gene. Germline loops: CDR1 SGHRS, CDR2 YFSETQ. The CDR3 consists of 13 residues. V lost 2 bases and J 5 bases, leaving 10 bases between the germline ends.

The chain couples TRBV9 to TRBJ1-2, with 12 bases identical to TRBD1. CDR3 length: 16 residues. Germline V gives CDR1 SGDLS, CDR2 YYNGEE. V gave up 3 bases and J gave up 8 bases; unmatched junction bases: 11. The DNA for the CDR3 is TGTGCCAGCAGCGAGCCGGGGGACAGGGGGCTCGCCGGCTACACCTTC. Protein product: CASSEPGDRGLAGYTF.

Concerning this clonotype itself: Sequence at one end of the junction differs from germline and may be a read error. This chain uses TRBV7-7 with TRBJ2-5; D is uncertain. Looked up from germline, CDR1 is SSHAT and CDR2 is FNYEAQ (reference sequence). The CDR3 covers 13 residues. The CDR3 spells CASSSTDGETQYF. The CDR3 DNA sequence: TGTGCTAGCAGCTCGACGGACGGAGAGACCCAGTACTTC. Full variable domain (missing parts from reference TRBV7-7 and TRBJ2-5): GAGVSQSPRYKVTKRGQDVTLRCDPISSHATLYWYQQALGQGPEFLTYFNYEAQPDKSGLPSDRFSAERPEGSISTLTIQRTEQRDSAMYRCASSSTDGETQYFGPGTRLLVL.

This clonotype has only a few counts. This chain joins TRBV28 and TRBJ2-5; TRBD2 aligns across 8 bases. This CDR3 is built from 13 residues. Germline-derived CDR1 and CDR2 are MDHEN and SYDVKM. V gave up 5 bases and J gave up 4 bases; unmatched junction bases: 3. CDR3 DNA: TGTGCCAGCAGTACCAGCGGGGGAGAGACCCAGTACTTC. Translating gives CASSTSGGETQYF.

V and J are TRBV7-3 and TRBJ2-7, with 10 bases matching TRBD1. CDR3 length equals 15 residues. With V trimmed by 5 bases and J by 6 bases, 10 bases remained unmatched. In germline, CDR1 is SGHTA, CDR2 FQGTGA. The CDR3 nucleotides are TGTGCCAGCAGCCCGACAGGGGGCCCAGGATTCGAGCAGTACTTC. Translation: CASSPTGGPGFEQYF.

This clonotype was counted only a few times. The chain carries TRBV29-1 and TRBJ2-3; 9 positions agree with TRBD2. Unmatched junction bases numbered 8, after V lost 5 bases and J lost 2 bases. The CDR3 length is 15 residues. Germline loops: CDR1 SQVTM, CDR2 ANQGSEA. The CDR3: CSVNGASGDTDTQYF. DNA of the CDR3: TGCAGCGTTAACGGCGCTAGCGGGGACACAGATACGCAGTATTTT.

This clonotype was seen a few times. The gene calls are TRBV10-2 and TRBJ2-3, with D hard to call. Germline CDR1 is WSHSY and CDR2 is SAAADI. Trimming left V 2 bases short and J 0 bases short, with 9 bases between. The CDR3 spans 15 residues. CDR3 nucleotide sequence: TGCGCCAGCAGTGAGGTTGATACTAGCACAGATACGCAGTATTTT. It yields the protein CASSEVDTSTDTQYF.

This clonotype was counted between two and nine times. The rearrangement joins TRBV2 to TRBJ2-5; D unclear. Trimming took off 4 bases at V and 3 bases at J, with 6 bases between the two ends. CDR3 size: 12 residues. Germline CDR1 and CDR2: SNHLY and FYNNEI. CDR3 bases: TGTGCCAGCAGTGGACCTGAAGAGACCCAGTACTTC. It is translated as CASSGPEETQYF.

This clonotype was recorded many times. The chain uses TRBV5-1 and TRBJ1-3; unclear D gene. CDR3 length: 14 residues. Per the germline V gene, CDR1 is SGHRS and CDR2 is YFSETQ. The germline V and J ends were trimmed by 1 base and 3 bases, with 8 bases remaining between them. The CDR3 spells CASSLSGFGNTIYF. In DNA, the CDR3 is TGCGCCAGCAGCTTGTCCGGATTTGGAAACACCATATATTTT. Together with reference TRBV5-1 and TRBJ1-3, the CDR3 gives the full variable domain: KAGVTQTPRYLIKTRGQQVTLSCSPISGHRSVSWYQQTPGQGLQFLFEYFSETQRNKGNFPGRFSGRQFSNSRSEMNVSTLELGDSALYLCASSLSGFGNTIYFGEGSWLTVV.

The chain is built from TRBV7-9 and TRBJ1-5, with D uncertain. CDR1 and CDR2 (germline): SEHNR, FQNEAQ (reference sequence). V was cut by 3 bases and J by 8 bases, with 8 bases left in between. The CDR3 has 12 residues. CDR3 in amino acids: CASSFIGEPQHF. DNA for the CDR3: TGTGCCAGCAGCTTCATTGGAGAGCCCCAGCATTTT. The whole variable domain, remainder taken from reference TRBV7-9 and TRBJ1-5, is DTGVSQNPRHKITKRGQNVTFRCDPISEHNRLYWYRQTLGQGPEFLTYFQNEAQLEKSRLLSDRFSAERPKGSFSTLEIQRTEQGDSAMYLCASSFIGEPQHFGDGTRLSIL.

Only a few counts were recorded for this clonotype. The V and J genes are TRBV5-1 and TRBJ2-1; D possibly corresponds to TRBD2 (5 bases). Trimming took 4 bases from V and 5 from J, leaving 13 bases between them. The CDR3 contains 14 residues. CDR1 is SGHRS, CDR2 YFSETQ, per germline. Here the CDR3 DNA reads TGCGCCAGCAGCGGCGCAGCGGCGAACAATGAGCAGTTCTTC. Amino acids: CASSGAAANNEQFF.

For the CDR3, the DNA is TGTGCCAGCAGCTTAAATAGAAGGACTAGCGGGGGAGAACCCTACGAGCAGTACTTC. It translates to CASSLNRRTSGGEPYEQYF. The V call is TRBV7-8, the J call TRBJ2-7, with 13 positions matching TRBD2. Germline V gene lookup returns CDR1 SGHVS and CDR2 FQNEAQ. The CDR3 is 19 amino acids. V gave up 2 bases and J gave up 2 bases; unmatched junction bases: 12.

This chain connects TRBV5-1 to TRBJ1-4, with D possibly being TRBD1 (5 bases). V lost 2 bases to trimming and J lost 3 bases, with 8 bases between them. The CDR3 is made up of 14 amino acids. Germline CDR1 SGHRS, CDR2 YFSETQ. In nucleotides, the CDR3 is TGCGCCAGCAGCTTACAGGCTCCTAATGAAAAACTGTTTTTT. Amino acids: CASSLQAPNEKLFF.

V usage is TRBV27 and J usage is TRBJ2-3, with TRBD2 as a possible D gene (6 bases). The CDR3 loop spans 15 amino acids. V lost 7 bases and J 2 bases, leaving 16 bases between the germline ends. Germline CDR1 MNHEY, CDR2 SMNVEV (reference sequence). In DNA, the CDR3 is TGTGCCAGCACCCTTGGAGCGGACTACACAGATACGCAGTATTTT. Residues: CASTLGADYTDTQYF.

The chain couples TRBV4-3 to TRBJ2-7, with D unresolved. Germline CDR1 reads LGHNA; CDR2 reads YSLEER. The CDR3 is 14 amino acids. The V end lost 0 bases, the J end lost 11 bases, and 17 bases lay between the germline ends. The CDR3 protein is CASSQDLRLNTEYV. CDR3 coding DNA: TGCGCCAGCAGCCAAGATTTGAGGTTGAACACCGAGTACGTC.

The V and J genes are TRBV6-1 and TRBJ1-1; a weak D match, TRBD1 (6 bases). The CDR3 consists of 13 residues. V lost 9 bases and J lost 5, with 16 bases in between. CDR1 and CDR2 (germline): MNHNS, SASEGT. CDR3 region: CASRGQLVTEAFF. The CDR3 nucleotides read TGTGCCAGTAGGGGACAACTTGTAACTGAAGCTTTCTTT.

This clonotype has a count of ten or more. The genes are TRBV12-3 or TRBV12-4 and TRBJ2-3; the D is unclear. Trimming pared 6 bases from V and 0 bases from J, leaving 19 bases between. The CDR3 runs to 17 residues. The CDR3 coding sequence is TGTGCCAGCAGCCCCGTCGCGATGGTCCCTAGCACAGATACGCAGTATTTT. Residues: CASSPVAMVPSTDTQYF.

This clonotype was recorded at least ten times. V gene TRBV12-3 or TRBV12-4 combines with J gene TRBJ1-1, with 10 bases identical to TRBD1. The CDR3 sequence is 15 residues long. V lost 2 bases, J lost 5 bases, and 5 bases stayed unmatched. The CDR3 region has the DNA TGTGCCAGCAGTTTATTAGGACAGGGGGAGACTGAAGCTTTCTTT. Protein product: CASSLLGQGETEAFF.